This entry lists 2 T cell receptor beta chains sequenced from one sample in a study of cytomegalovirus exposure and HLA in healthy donors. The PCR had 60 Vbeta and 13 Jbeta primers. The data were produced by immunoSEQ multiplex PCR, yet TCRdb's version contains in-frame clones alone and is incomplete. The data contain more than 80,000 clones, 65% to 80% of them singletons. The sample consisted of PBMCs. These receptors came from a male donor in good health and CMV-seropositive.

In this sample, this clone turned up once. V and J are TRBV6-5 and TRBJ2-4, with 8 bases aligning to TRBD1. Trimming cost V 5 bases and J 9 bases; bases outside gene matches: 9. Germline CDR1 reads MNHEY; CDR2 reads SVGAGI. CDR3 length equals 14 residues. CDR3 loop: CASSAPGQAGIQYF. Written as DNA, the CDR3 is TGTGCCAGCAGTGCTCCGGGACAGGCGGGCATTCAGTACTTC.

The rearrangement links TRBV28 to TRBJ2-3; D might be TRBD2 (6 bases). V lost 6 bases and J 1 base, leaving 17 bases between the germline ends. Germline V gene sequence: CDR1 MDHEN, CDR2 SYDVKM. The CDR3 totals 16 residues. The CDR3 bases are TGTGCCAGCAGCGCCCCTCGGGGCGGGGGCACAGATACGCAGTATTTT. It specifies CASSAPRGGGTDTQYF.